The T cell receptor beta chain under discussion was sequenced for a study of blood T cell repertoires in COVID-19. On the study more broadly: Sites in the United States, Italy and Spain provided acute and convalescent COVID-19 samples.

The CDR3 spans 13 residues. In germline, CDR1 is LNHDA, CDR2 SQIVND (reference sequence). Trimming shortened V by 3 bases and J by 7 bases, and 10 bases separated the two germline ends. Those enrolled, adults aged roughly 18 to 89 years, came from about two dozen US areas. Per the original data handling: Amplifying reference gene primers gave estimates of nucleated cell counts. Produced via immunoSEQ multiplex PCR; TCRdb's table is partial and in-frame only. V and J calls and clone size come straight from that table; D and trimming were deduced from the DNA. The data show roughly 300,000 clones, about nine tenths seen once.

The TCR sequence derives from a man aged 25 to 45 who had recovered from COVID-19. V is TRBV19 and J is TRBJ1-5; D gene unclear. Source material: PBMCs or T cells enriched from blood (not recorded which). CDR3 protein: CASSMELRQPQHF. The CDR3 DNA sequence: TGTGCCAGTAGTATGGAGCTCAGACAGCCCCAGCATTTT.